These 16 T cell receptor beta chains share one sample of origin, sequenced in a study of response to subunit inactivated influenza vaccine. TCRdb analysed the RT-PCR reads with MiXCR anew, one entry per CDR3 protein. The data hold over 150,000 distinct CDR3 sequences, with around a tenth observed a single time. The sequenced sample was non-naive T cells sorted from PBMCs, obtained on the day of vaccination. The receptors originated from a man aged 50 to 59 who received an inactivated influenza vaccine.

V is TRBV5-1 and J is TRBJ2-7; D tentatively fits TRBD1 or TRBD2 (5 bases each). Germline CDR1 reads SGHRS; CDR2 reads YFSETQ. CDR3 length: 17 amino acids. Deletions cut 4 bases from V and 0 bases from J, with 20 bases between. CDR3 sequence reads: CASSPLDLGTSSYEQYF. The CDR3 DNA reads TGCGCCAGCAGCCCCCTCGATTTGGGGACCAGCTCCTACGAGCAGTACTTC.

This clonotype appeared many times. For the CDR3, the DNA is TGTGCCAGCAGTGCCTGGACAGGGGCAAATGAAAAACTGTTTTTT. Protein sequence: CASSAWTGANEKLFF. The rearrangement uses TRBV12-3 or TRBV12-4 and TRBJ1-4, with 9 positions matching TRBD1. This CDR3 region has 15 residues. The junction had 6 bases not matched to a gene; V was cut back by 5 bases and J by 5 bases.

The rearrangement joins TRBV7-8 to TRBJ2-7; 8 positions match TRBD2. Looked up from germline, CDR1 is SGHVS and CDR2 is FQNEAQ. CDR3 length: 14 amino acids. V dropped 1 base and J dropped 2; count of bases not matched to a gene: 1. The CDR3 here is CASSLGAGAYEQYF. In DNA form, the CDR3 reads TGTGCCAGCAGCTTAGGAGCGGGAGCCTACGAGCAGTACTTC.

The CDR3 here is CACHRGGEQYF. The CDR3 DNA reads TGTGCCTGCCACAGGGGCGGCGAGCAGTACTTC. The rearrangement uses TRBV30 and TRBJ2-7; 7 nucleotides line up with TRBD1. The CDR3 length is 11 residues. With 6 bases clipped from V and 6 bases from J, the junction kept 5 bases outside the gene matches. Germline CDR1 is GTSNPN and CDR2 is SVGIG (reference sequence).

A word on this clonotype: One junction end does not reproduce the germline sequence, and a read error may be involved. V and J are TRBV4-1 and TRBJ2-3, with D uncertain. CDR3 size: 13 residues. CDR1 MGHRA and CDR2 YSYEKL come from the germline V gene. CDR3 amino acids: CARSQDVPYTQYF. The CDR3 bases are TGCGCCAGAAGCCAAGATGTCCCGTATACGCAGTATTTT.

CDR3 nucleotide sequence: TGTGCCAGCAGTCCACAGGGGCTCGACTACGAGCAGTACTTC. Translated: CASSPQGLDYEQYF. The rearrangement uses TRBV6-1 and TRBJ2-7; 7 positions match TRBD1. J was trimmed by 3 bases and V by 5 bases; bases with no gene match: 7. The germline gives CDR1 MNHNS, CDR2 SASEGT. This CDR3 spans 14 amino acids.

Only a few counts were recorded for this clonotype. CDR3 coding DNA: TGTGCCAGCAGCTTAAATGGGCGGACCCAGTACTTC. Translated, it gives CASSLNGRTQYF. The J gene is TRBJ2-5, the V gene TRBV11-2; D ambiguous. The CDR3 consists of 12 residues. Germline assignment: CDR1 SGHAT and CDR2 FQNNGV. Trimming shortened V by 2 bases and J by 7 bases, and 8 bases separated the two germline ends.

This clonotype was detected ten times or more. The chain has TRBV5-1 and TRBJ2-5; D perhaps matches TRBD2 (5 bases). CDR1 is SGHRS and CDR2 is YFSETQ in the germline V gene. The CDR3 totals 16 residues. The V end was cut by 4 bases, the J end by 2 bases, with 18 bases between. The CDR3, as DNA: TGCGCCAGCAGCCCGAGTCCAAGCGGAGCTCAAGAGACCCAGTACTTC. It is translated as CASSPSPSGAQETQYF. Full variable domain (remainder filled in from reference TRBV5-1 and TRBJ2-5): KAGVTQTPRYLIKTRGQQVTLSCSPISGHRSVSWYQQTPGQGLQFLFEYFSETQRNKGNFPGRFSGRQFSNSRSEMNVSTLELGDSALYLCASSPSPSGAQETQYFGPGTRLLVL.

The CDR3 reads CAIRDREGYGYTF. The CDR3 nucleotides read TGTGCCATCAGGGACAGGGAAGGTTATGGCTACACCTTC. The V gene is TRBV10-3, the J gene TRBJ1-2, with 8 bases fitting TRBD1. The germline CDR1 and CDR2 sequences are ENHRY and SYGVKD. J lost 5 bases, V lost 6 bases, and 5 bases had no gene match. There are 13 residues in the CDR3.

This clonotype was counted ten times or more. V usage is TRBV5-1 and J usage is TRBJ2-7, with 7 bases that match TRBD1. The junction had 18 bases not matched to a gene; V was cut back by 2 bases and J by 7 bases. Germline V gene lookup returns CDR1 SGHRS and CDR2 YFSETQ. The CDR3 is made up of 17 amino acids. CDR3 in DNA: TGCGCCAGCAGCTTAAGAGGTGGGACAGTCTCAACGGGGGAGCAGTACTTC. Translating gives CASSLRGGTVSTGEQYF.

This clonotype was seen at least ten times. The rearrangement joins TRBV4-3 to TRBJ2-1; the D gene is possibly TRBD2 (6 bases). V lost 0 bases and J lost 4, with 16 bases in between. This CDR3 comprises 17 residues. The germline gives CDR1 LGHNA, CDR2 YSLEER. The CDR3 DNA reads TGCGCCAGCAGCCAAGATGCCCCTAGCGCGGGTTACAATGAGCAGTTCTTC. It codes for CASSQDAPSAGYNEQFF.

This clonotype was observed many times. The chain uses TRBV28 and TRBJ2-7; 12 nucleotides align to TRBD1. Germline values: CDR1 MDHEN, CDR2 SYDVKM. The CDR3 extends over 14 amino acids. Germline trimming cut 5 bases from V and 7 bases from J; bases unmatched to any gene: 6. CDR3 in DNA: TGTGCCAGCAGTCCGTGGGACAGGGGGCGGGAGCAGTACTTC. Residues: CASSPWDRGREQYF.

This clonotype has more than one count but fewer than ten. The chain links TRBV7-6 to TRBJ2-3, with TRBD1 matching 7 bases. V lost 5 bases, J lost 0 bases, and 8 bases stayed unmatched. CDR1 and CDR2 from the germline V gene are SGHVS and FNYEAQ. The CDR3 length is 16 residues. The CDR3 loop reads CASSPPQGVSTDTQYF. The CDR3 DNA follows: TGTGCCAGCAGCCCCCCCCAGGGGGTTAGCACAGATACGCAGTATTTT.

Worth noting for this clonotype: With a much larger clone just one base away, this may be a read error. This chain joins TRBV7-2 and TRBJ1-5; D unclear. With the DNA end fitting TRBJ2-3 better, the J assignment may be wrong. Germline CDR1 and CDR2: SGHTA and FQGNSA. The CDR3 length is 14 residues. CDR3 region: CASSLVPSPQPQYF. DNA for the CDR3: TGTGCCAGCAGCTTAGTTCCCTCGCCTCAGCCCCAGTATTTT.

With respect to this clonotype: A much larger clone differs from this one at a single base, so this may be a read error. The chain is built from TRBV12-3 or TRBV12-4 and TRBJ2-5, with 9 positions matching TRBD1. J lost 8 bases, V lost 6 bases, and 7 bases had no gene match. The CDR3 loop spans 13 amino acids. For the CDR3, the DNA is TGTGCCAGCAGCAAGGGACAGGGAGATACCCAGTACTTC. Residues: CASSKGQGDTQYF.

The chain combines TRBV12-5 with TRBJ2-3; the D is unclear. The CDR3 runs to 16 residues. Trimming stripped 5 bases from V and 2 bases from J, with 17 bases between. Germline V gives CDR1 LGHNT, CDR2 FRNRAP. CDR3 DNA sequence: TGTGCTAGTGGTCAAGGAGACCTCACTTACACAGATACGCAGTATTTT. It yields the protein CASGQGDLTYTDTQYF.